There are a few counts of the clone carrying this T cell receptor (beta chain). The data originate from a study of shared clonotypes between healthy human individuals. Measured with immunoSEQ multiplex PCR; TCRdb has only the in-frame clones, and not every one. Here the sample spans about 1,800,000 clones, roughly 95% being singletons. Germline V CDR1 and CDR2: SGHVS, FQNEAQ. V dropped 4 bases and J dropped 1; count of bases not matched to a gene: 4. The CDR3 totals 16 residues. Naive CD8 cells, CD45RO-negative and positively selected for CCR7, excluded terminally differentiated effector memory CD45RA+ cells.

The TCR originated in a man in his late teens or twenties in good health. The chain recombines TRBV7-8 with TRBJ2-2, with 9 bases fitting TRBD2. Sequenced material: naive CD8+ T cells sorted from blood. CDR3: CASSSTSGLNTGELFF. The CDR3 DNA reads TGTGCCAGCAGCTCCACTAGCGGGCTGAACACCGGGGAGCTGTTTTTT.